This T cell receptor (beta chain) was recovered during a study of blood T cell repertoires in COVID-19. Study information: From the United States, Italy and Spain came samples of acute and convalescent COVID-19.

Measured with immunoSEQ multiplex PCR; TCRdb has only the in-frame clones, and not every one. Among about 110,000 clones listed, roughly four fifths were seen once. The CDR3 length is 15 residues. The germline CDR1 and CDR2 sequences are SGDLS and YYNGEE. Trimming pared 0 bases from V and 9 bases from J, leaving 16 bases between. V and J are TRBV9 and TRBJ2-1; D is perhaps TRBD1 (6 bases). This receptor was obtained from a woman in her fifties or sixties with acute or convalescent COVID-19. Sequencing was performed on peripheral blood. Here the CDR3 DNA reads TGTGCCAGCAGCGTAGTAGTAGGGGGTGGGCGTGAGCAGTTCTTC. Protein sequence: CASSVVVGGGREQFF.